This TCR beta chain comes out of a study of OX40 agonist ivuxolimab in advanced cancers. At the level of the study: In this cohort, patients received ivuxolimab, an agonistic anti-OX40 (CD134) antibody.

Patients had blood sampled at baseline and again on cycle 4 day 1 and cycle 7 day 1. Profiling relied on immunoSEQ multiplex PCR, and the TCRdb table lists in-frame clones only, not all of them. The sample consists of about 59,000 clones, 75% to 85% of them appearing once. The CDR3 covers 13 residues. The V gene lost 2 bases and the J gene lost 4 bases, with 6 bases spanning the gap. Germline V lookup: CDR1 MNHEY, CDR2 SVGAGI. This chain links TRBV6-5 with TRBJ1-5; no clear D. The starting material was CD4+ or CD8+ T cells sorted from blood, obtained in a trial of the OX40 agonist ivuxolimab. The source is an adult with an advanced solid tumor such as melanoma, head and neck, liver or kidney cancer. The CDR3 nucleotides read TGTGCCAGCAGTTACGACGGTAATCAGCCCCAGCATTTT. Translated: CASSYDGNQPQHF.